This T cell receptor (beta chain) was documented in a study of CD8+ T cells in alopecia areata. Investigators isolated RNA and reverse transcribed it into cDNA to act as the sequencing template. Assay used: immunoSEQ multiplex PCR; TCRdb lists only in-frame clones, some missing. The sample holds some 200,000 clones, approximately 60% seen once. This clone has just a few counts. The antigen is not known. Study-wide results and limits: Lesional scalp, notably in alopecia totalis/universalis, had clonality above that of normal scalp.

V dropped 1 base and J dropped 8 bases, with 20 bases sitting between them. The CDR3 consists of 16 residues. The germline V gene encodes CDR1 SGHAT and CDR2 FQNNGV. This sequence joins TRBV11-2 and TRBJ1-2, with D possibly TRBD1 on 6 matching bases. The sequencing input was CD8+ T cells sorted from blood. The clonotype was recovered from a human donor in good health. CDR3 bases: TGTGCCAGCAGCTTAGCGGGCCAGGGGTCTTCAGAAGGCTACACCTTC. It specifies CASSLAGQGSSEGYTF.